This T cell receptor (beta chain) is drawn from a study of CD8 T cells in Susac syndrome (dated by TCRdb to about 2019). Notes on the research overall: Of the Susac syndrome patients who were sequenced, more than five had clinically active disease and roughly 8 were in clinical remission. Susac syndrome patients were therapy-naive, on corticosteroids (some also receiving IVIg), or on IVIg alone at blood withdrawal. Repertoire sequencing was used to test whether CD8+ T cell activation and differentiation in Susac syndrome was antigen driven. The paper as a whole reports these results and caveats: The TCR sequencing and HLA analysis was acknowledged to have included a relatively small number of individuals. No clonal expansion was detected in the CD4+ T cell repertoire of Susac syndrome patients.

RNA was extracted using the RNeasy kit, and roughly 0.45 to 1 microgram was reverse transcribed with random hexamers. TCR beta CDR3 regions were amplified with the immunoSEQ multiplex PCR assay covering 54 Vbeta and 13 Jbeta segments. To correct PCR amplification bias, a synthetic template baseline was used for both primer optimization and computational correction. The published analysis was carried out like this. Reads were annotated to V, D and J genes per IMGT and analyzed with immunoSEQ Analyzer, keeping only productive sequences. Clonality was calculated as one minus the Shannon entropy normalized by log2 of the number of productive unique sequences. For each patient and control, public and private clones were evaluated among the 100 most prevalent clones. Susac-specific clones were defined as absent from healthy and MS cohorts, 1052 published viral clones and other ImmuneACCESS disease sequences. The public reads were reprocessed in TCRdb via fastp at Q25 and MiXCR, keeping in-frame beta chains. Identical CDR3 protein sequences are pooled into one entry, listed with their most common genes and DNA. The V and J calls and clone size come from TCRdb's table, not from the authors' own analysis. The sample table lists 71,000 or so distinct CDR3 sequences, roughly 93% of them with a count of one. The ten most abundant clones make up roughly 0.15% of the sample.

Remarks on this clonotype: Its antigen is still unknown. No qualities accompany the bases; no much larger clone lies one base away.

Peripheral blood CD8+ and CD4+ T cells from healthy donors, Susac syndrome patients and multiple sclerosis patients were profiled using high-throughput TCR beta sequencing. Recently defined diagnostic criteria for definite or probable disease were met by the Susac syndrome patients. Bulk CD8+ and CD4+ T cells were purified magnetically by negative isolation, whereas CD8+ TEMRA cells were enriched by FACS. Blood was collected in EDTA tubes and processed within 24 hours, with PBMCs isolated through density gradient centrifugation. PBMCs intended for TCR sequencing were cryopreserved in liquid nitrogen and thawed later in a water bath at 37 degrees C. Purity of sorted or isolated CD4+, CD8+ and CD8+ TEMRA cells was at least 90%. Taken from cysteine to phenylalanine, the CDR3 has 16 residues. The CDR3 DNA has 48 bases and is translated from base 1. From a lookup of the germline V gene, CDR1 and CDR2 are MNHEY and SVGAGI. Deletion took 0 bases off V and 4 bases off J, with a span of 15 bases between the germline ends.

The sequenced material came from CD4+ T cells from PBMCs. The clonotype comes from a human donor with Susac syndrome. The chain uses TRBV6-5 and TRBJ1-2; possibly the D gene is TRBD1, per 5 matching bases. CDR3 protein: CASSYSGSRQGYGYTF. The DNA sequence reads TGTGCCAGCAGTTACTCTGGAAGCCGGCAGGGCTATGGCTACACCTTC.